The 20 T cell receptor beta chains below were found in one sample sequenced in a study of blood T cell repertoires in COVID-19. The repertoire was sequenced with immunoSEQ multiplex PCR; TCRdb's copy has only in-frame clones and lacks some. The sample consists of 30,000 to 40,000 clones, 88% of them appearing once. Material for sequencing was peripheral blood. The receptors stem from a man aged 60-69 years with active COVID-19.

The rearrangement uses TRBV25-1 and TRBJ1-1; TRBD1 might be the D (6 bases). This CDR3 has 15 amino acids. V was trimmed by 4 bases and J by 1 base, leaving 13 bases between them. Germline-derived CDR1 and CDR2 are MGHDK and SYGVNS. CDR3 residues: CASSGLQGKNTEAFF. As DNA, the CDR3 is TGTGCCAGCAGTGGCCTACAGGGAAAGAACACTGAAGCTTTCTTT.

The chain combines TRBV18 with TRBJ1-2; TRBD1 might be the D (5 bases). This CDR3 is 12 amino acids long. The ends were cut back, 5 bases at V and 2 bases at J, with 6 bases in the middle. Germline CDR1 and CDR2: KGHSH and LQKENI. The CDR3 region has the DNA TGTGCCAGCTCAGGACAAAACTATGGCTACACCTTC. Translation gives CASSGQNYGYTF.

This clone was detected once. The J gene is TRBJ2-3, the V gene TRBV5-1, with 10 nucleotides matching TRBD2. The CDR3 contains 16 residues. With V trimmed by 1 base and J by 2 bases, 4 bases remained unmatched. Germline assignment: CDR1 SGHRS and CDR2 YFSETQ. The CDR3 sequence: CASSLTGTSVTDTQYF. CDR3 coding DNA: TGCGCCAGCAGCTTGACCGGGACTAGCGTCACAGATACGCAGTATTTT.

The chain couples TRBV5-1 to TRBJ1-1; TRBD1 is a possible D gene (6 bases). V gave up 0 bases and J gave up 6 bases, with 12 bases separating them. CDR1 and CDR2 (germline): SGHRS, YFSETQ. The CDR3 runs to 14 residues. CDR3: CASSLAGGPAEAFF. The CDR3 DNA reads as TGCGCCAGCAGCTTGGCGGGGGGGCCTGCTGAAGCTTTCTTT.

The chain links TRBV19 to TRBJ2-1; TRBD2 aligns across 8 bases. CDR3 length: 18 residues. The germline V gene encodes CDR1 LNHDA and CDR2 SQIVND (reference sequence). V lost 1 base and J lost 3; bases outside the gene matches: 11. The CDR3 reads CASSIVAGLRSLYNEQFF. DNA of the CDR3: TGTGCCAGTAGTATAGTAGCGGGACTAAGATCCCTCTACAATGAGCAGTTCTTC.

J is TRBJ2-3 and V is TRBV27; TRBD2 matches 11 bases. The CDR3 runs 17 residues. From germline, CDR1 is MNHEY and CDR2 SMNVEV (reference sequence). V gave up 0 bases and J gave up 5 bases; unmatched junction bases: 7. CDR3 coding DNA: TGTGCCAGCAGTTTATCGGTAGCGGGAGGGCCTCAAGATACGCAGTATTTT. This gives the protein CASSLSVAGGPQDTQYF.

This rearrangement joins TRBV7-9 to TRBJ1-4; the D gene is possibly TRBD1 (5 bases). CDR1 and CDR2 (germline): SEHNR, FQNEAQ (reference sequence). Between the trimmed V and J ends, which lost 8 bases and 3 bases, there was a span of 10 bases. This CDR3 region has 13 residues. The CDR3 protein is CASRGRANEKLFF. The CDR3 DNA is TGTGCCAGCCGCGGCAGGGCTAATGAAAAACTGTTTTTT.

The chain is built from TRBV7-2 and TRBJ2-2; TRBD1 aligns across 7 bases. The V segment lost 4 bases and the J segment 5 bases; nucleotides outside the gene matches: 7. This CDR3 contains 15 residues. Germline CDR1 is SGHTA and CDR2 is FQGNSA. CDR3: CASSWRQGGTGELFF. CDR3 nucleotides: TGTGCCAGCAGCTGGCGACAGGGTGGGACCGGGGAGCTGTTTTTT.

V and J are TRBV19 and TRBJ2-1; D may be TRBD2 (6 bases). Germline lookup yields CDR1 LNHDA and CDR2 SQIVND (reference sequence). V lost 5 bases and J 7 bases, leaving 21 bases between the germline ends. The CDR3 consists of 16 residues. The CDR3 spells CASSHRRTTNGNEQFF. DNA for the CDR3: TGTGCCAGTAGTCATCGTCGGACTACCAATGGAAATGAGCAGTTCTTC.

The chain is built from TRBV5-1 and TRBJ2-1; D not resolved. The CDR3 totals 14 residues. The ends were cut back, 3 bases at V and 10 bases at J, with 17 bases in the middle. In germline, CDR1 is SGHRS, CDR2 YFSETQ. CDR3: CASSSLSVLEEQFF. CDR3 coding DNA: TGCGCCAGCAGCTCGCTGTCGGTACTCGAAGAGCAGTTCTTC. The variable domain in full, with the rest retrieved from reference TRBV5-1 and TRBJ2-1, is KAGVTQTPRYLIKTRGQQVTLSCSPISGHRSVSWYQQTPGQGLQFLFEYFSETQRNKGNFPGRFSGRQFSNSRSEMNVSTLELGDSALYLCASSSLSVLEEQFFGPGTRLTVL.

V usage is TRBV7-2 and J usage is TRBJ2-1, with 8 bases identical to TRBD1. CDR3 size: 15 residues. CDR1 and CDR2 (germline): SGHTA, FQGNSA. V lost 4 bases, J lost 4 bases, and 6 bases stayed unmatched. Here the CDR3 DNA reads TGTGCCAGCAGCTCCCAGGGGGCGGCGTACAATGAGCAGTTCTTC. Its translation is CASSSQGAAYNEQFF.

This clone has a single count. The chain joins TRBV5-1 to TRBJ2-3; 8 bases line up with TRBD2. V lost 5 bases, J lost 2 bases, and 1 base stayed unmatched. Per germline, CDR1 SGHRS and CDR2 YFSETQ. This CDR3 contains 13 residues. Here the CDR3 DNA reads TGCGCCAGCAGACTAGCGGCCACAGATACGCAGTATTTT. Its translation: CASRLAATDTQYF.

The genes are TRBV9 and TRBJ2-2; weak D call: TRBD1 (6 bases). V lost 5 bases and J 7 bases, leaving 12 bases between the germline ends. CDR3 length equals 13 residues. In germline, CDR1 is SGDLS, CDR2 YYNGEE. CDR3 in amino acids: CASREDSFGELFF. CDR3 nucleotide sequence: TGTGCCAGCAGGGAGGACAGTTTCGGGGAGCTGTTTTTT.

V usage is TRBV6-5 and J usage is TRBJ2-7, with TRBD1 identical over 8 bases. J was trimmed by 0 bases and V by 2 bases; bases with no gene match: 0. Germline V lookup: CDR1 MNHEY, CDR2 SVGAGI. CDR3 length: 14 amino acids. The DNA for the CDR3 is TGTGCCAGCAGTTACGACAGGGGCTCCTACGAGCAGTACTTC. Translating gives CASSYDRGSYEQYF.

The chain recombines TRBV12-3 or TRBV12-4 with TRBJ2-3, with D possibly TRBD2 on 5 matching bases. The CDR3 loop spans 13 amino acids. V lost 7 bases, J lost 2 bases, and 10 bases lay in between. CDR3 nucleotides: TGTGCCAGCAAGACTACCTACACAGATACGCAGTATTTT. Translating gives CASKTTYTDTQYF.

This clone was recorded once. The chain joins TRBV20-1 to TRBJ1-1; no firm D call. The germline V gene has CDR1 DFQATT and CDR2 SNEGSKA (reference sequence). The CDR3 contains 13 residues. V gave up 3 bases and J gave up 0 bases, with 8 bases separating them. CDR3 sequence reads: CSASLELNTEAFF. The CDR3 coding sequence is TGCAGTGCTAGTTTAGAGTTGAACACTGAAGCTTTCTTT.

The chain couples TRBV27 to TRBJ1-5, with 9 positions matching TRBD1. The CDR3 has 15 amino acids. V gave up 6 bases and J gave up 4 bases; unmatched junction bases: 7. CDR1 is MNHEY, CDR2 SMNVEV, per germline (reference sequence). The CDR3 spells CASRPGTGTNQPQHF. The CDR3 bases are TGTGCCAGCAGGCCCGGGACAGGGACGAATCAGCCCCAGCATTTT.

Points on this clone: At the DNA level, this CDR3 is encoded by other sequences in the same sample as well. This rearrangement joins TRBV5-4 to TRBJ1-2; D unresolved. Trimming took off 1 base at V and 5 bases at J, with 9 bases between the two ends. CDR3 length: 13 amino acids. CDR1 and CDR2 from the germline V gene are SGHNT and YYREEE (reference sequence). The CDR3 loop reads CASSLLVPYGYTF. The CDR3 DNA sequence: TGTGCCAGCAGCTTGCTAGTGCCTTATGGCTACACCTTC.

The CDR3 spells CASSLDGGGDLLAQYF. The CDR3 DNA follows: TGTGCCAGCAGCTTAGATGGCGGAGGGGACCTCTTGGCGCAGTATTTT. This chain joins TRBV7-8 and TRBJ2-3, with a tentative D call TRBD2 (6 bases). In germline, CDR1 is SGHVS, CDR2 FQNEAQ. Trimming left V 1 base short and J 10 bases short, with 21 bases between. The CDR3 runs 16 residues.

V usage is TRBV19 and J usage is TRBJ1-1; D ambiguous. This CDR3 has 14 residues. Trimming left V 5 bases short and J 8 bases short, with 18 bases between. CDR1 and CDR2 from the germline V gene are LNHDA and SQIVND (reference sequence). The CDR3 DNA reads TGTGCCAGTAGTCCGGACTTAAGGTGGCTAGAAGCTTTCTTT. Protein sequence: CASSPDLRWLEAFF.